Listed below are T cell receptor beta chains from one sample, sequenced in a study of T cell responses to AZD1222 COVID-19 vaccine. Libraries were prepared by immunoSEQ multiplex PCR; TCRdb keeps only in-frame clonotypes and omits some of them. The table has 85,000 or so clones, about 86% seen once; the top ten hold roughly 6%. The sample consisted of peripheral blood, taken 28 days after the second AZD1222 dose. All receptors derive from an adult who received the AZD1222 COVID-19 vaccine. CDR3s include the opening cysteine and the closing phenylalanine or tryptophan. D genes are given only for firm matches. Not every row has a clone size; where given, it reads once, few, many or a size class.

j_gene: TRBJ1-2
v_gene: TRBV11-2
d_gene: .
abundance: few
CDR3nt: TGTGCCAGTTCTGGTCAGGGGTATGGCTACACCTTC
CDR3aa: CASSGQGYGYTF

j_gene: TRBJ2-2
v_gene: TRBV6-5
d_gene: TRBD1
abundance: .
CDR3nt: TGTGCCAGCATTATAGGGGGCTTGGGCGGGGAGCTGTTTTTT
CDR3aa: CASIIGGLGGELFF

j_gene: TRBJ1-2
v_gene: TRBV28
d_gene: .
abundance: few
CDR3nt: TGTGCCAGCAGTTTAAGTTTCGCAGGGGCGCAGGGCTACACCTTC
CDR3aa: CASSLSFAGAQGYTF

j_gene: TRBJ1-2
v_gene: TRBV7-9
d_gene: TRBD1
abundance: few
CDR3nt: TGTGCCAGCAGCCATGGGACAGGCTATGGCTACACCTTC
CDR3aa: CASSHGTGYGYTF

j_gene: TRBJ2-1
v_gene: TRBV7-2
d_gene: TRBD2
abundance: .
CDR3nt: TGTGCCAGCAGCTCAGGACTAGCGGGGAACAATGAGCAGTTCTTC
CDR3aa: CASSSGLAGNNEQFF

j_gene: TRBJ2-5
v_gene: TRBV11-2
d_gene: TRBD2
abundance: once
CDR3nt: TGTGCCAGCAGCTTCCCCGGACTAGCGGGGGCAGAGACCCAGTACTTC
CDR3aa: CASSFPGLAGAETQYF

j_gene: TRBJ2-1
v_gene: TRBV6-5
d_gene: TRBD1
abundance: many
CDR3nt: TGTGCCAGCAGTCCCGACAGGGGGCGAAGGAATGAGCAGTTCTTC
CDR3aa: CASSPDRGRRNEQFF

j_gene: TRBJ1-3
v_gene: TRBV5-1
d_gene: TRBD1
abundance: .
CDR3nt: TGCGCCAGCAGCTCCGACAGGGCTACGGGAAACACCATATATTTT
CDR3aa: CASSSDRATGNTIYF

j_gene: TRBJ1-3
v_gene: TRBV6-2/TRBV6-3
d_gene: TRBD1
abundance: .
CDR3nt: TGTGCCAGCAGTCGCCGGGACAGGGGGTCGGTTGGAAACACCATATATTTT
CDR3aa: CASSRRDRGSVGNTIYF

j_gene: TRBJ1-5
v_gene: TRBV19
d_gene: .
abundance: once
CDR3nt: TGTGCCAGTAGTATGTCCAGAACCTTAGGGAATCAGCCCCAGCATTTT
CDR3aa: CASSMSRTLGNQPQHF

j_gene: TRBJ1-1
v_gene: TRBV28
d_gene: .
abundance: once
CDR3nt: TGTGCCAGCAGTTTGGATCAGGGGATGAACACTGAAGCTTTCTTT
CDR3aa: CASSLDQGMNTEAFF

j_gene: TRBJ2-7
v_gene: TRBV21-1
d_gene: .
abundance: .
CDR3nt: TGTGCCAGCAGCAAAGTGGGGACAGGGGGGTACGAGCAGTACTTC
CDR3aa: CASSKVGTGGYEQYF

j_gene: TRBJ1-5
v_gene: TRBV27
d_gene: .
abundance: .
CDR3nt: TGTGCCACGTCCGGCCAGGGGATCGGCAATCAGCCCCAGCATTTT
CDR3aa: CATSGQGIGNQPQHF

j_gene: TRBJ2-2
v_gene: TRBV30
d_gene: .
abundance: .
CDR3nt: TGTGCCTGTCCCACCCTTAACACCGGGGAGCTGTTTTTT
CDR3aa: CACPTLNTGELFF

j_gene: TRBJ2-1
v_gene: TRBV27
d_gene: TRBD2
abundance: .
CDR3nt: TGTGCCAGCAGACCGACCATAGCGGGAGGGAACTACAATGAGCAGTTCTTC
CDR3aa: CASRPTIAGGNYNEQFF

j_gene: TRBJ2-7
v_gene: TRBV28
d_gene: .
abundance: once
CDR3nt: TGTGCCAGCGGGGGCGTTATCTACGAGCAGTACTTC
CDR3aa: CASGGVIYEQYF

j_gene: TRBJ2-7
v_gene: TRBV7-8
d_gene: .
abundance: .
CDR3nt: TGTGCCAGCAGCTTAGGGCAGATCTACGAGCAGTACTTC
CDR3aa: CASSLGQIYEQYF

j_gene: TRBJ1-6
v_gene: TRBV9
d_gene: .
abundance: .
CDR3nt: TGTGCCAGCAGCGTAGGTGCTCTGGGGTCACCCCTCCACTTT
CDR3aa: CASSVGALGSPLHF

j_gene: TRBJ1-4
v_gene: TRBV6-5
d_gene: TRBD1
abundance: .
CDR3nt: TGTGCCAGCAGTCCTGGGACAGGGGGGGAGGAAAAACTGTTTTTT
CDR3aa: CASSPGTGGEEKLFF

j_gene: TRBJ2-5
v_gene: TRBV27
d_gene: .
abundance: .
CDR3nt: TGTGCCAGCAGTTTATACTTCGTGGACGGTAAAGAGACCCAGTACTTC
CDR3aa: CASSLYFVDGKETQYF

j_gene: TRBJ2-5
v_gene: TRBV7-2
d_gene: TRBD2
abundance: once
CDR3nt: TGTGCCAGCAGCCCCCGACTAGCCGACGGGGAGACCCAGTACTTC
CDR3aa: CASSPRLADGETQYF

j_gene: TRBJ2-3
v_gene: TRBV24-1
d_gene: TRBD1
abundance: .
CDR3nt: TGTGCCACCAGTGGCCTAGACAGGGGGCAGGGTTCAGGTACTAGCGGAAGTAATACGCAGTATTTT
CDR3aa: CATSGLDRGQGSGTSGSNTQYF

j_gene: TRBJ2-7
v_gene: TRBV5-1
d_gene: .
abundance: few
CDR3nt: TGCGCCAGCAGCCCTCACCTAGGGCGCGAGCAGTACTTC
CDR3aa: CASSPHLGREQYF

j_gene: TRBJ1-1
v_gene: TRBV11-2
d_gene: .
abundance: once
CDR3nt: TGTGCCAGCAGCTTAGTGGGGGGGAACACTGAAGCTTTCTTT
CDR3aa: CASSLVGGNTEAFF

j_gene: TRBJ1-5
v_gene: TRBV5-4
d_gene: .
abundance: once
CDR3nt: TGTGCCAGCAGCTCACAGGGAAATCAGCCCCAGCATTTT
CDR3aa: CASSSQGNQPQHF

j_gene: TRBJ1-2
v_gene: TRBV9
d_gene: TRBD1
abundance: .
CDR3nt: TGTGCCAGCAGCGTCGGGGACAGGGGGCTGGGTGGCTACACCTTC
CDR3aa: CASSVGDRGLGGYTF

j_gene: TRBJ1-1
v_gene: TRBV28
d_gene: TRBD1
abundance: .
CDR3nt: TGTGCCAGCAGTGGGGCGACAGGGAGGGGCACTGAAGCTTTCTTT
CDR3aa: CASSGATGRGTEAFF

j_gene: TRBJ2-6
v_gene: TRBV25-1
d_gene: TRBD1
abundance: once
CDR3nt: TGTGCCAGCAGTCCGGGACAGGGATCCTCTGGGGCCAACGTCCTGACTTTC
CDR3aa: CASSPGQGSSGANVLTF

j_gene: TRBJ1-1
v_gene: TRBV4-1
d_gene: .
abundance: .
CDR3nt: TGCGCCAGCAGCCTTGGGCAGGGCCGGAACACTGAAGCTTTCTTT
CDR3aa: CASSLGQGRNTEAFF

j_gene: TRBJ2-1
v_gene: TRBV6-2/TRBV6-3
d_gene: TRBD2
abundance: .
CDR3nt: TGTGCCAGCAGTTCCCTAGCGGGAGAACCTGCCAATGAGCAGTTCTTC
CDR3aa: CASSSLAGEPANEQFF

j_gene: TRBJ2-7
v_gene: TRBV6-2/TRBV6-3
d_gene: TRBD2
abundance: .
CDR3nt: TGTGCCAGCAGTTTTCCCCCGGGACTAGTACGCGAGCAGTACTTC
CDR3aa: CASSFPPGLVREQYF

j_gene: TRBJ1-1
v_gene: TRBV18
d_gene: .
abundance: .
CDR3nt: TGTGCCAGCTCACCACTTCGAGGGAACACTGAAGCTTTCTTT
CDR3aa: CASSPLRGNTEAFF

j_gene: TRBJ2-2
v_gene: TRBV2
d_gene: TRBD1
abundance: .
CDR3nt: TGTGCCAGCAGTTCGGACAGGGGAGGTGCCGGGGAGCTGTTTTTT
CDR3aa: CASSSDRGGAGELFF

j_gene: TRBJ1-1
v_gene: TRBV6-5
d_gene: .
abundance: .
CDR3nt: TGTGCCAGCACCGGACAGATGAACACTGAAGCTTTCTTT
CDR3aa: CASTGQMNTEAFF

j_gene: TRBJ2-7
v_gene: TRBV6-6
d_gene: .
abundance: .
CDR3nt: TGTGCCAGCAGTTACGTGTACGAGCAGTACTTC
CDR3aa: CASSYVYEQYF

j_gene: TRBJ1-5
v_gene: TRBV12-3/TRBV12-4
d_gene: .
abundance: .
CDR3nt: TGTGCCAGCAGTTCTTTTAGTCAGCCCCAGCATTTT
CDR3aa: CASSSFSQPQHF

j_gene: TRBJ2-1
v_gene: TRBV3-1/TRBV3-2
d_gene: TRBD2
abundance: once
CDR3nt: TGTGCCAGCAGCCAAGATTGGCGAGCGGGAGGCGACAATGAGCAGTTCTTC
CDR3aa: CASSQDWRAGGDNEQFF

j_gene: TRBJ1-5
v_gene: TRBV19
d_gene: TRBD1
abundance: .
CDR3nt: TGTGCCAGTACGAAGACAGGGCTTAGCAATCAGCCCCAGCATTTT
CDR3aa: CASTKTGLSNQPQHF

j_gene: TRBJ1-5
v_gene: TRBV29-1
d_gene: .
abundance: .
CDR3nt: TGCAGCGTTGAAGATCCGGGCGAGCCCCAGCATTTT
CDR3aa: CSVEDPGEPQHF

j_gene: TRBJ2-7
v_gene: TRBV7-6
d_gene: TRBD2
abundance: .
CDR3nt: TGTGCCAGCAGCTTAGAACTAGCGGGAGGAAACGAGCAGTACTTC
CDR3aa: CASSLELAGGNEQYF

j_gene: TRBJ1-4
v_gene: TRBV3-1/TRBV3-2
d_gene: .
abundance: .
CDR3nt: TGTGCCAGCAGCCAAGGAACGACAGACAATGAAAAACTGTTTTTT
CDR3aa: CASSQGTTDNEKLFF

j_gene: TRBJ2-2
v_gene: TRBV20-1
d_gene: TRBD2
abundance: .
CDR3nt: TGCAGTGCTAGTCCGACTAGCGGGTGGAGCACCGGGGAGCTGTTTTTT
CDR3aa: CSASPTSGWSTGELFF

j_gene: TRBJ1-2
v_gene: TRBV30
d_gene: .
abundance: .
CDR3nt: TGTGCCTGGACGCTTGACGCTGGAGGCCACTATGGCTACACCTTC
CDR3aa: CAWTLDAGGHYGYTF

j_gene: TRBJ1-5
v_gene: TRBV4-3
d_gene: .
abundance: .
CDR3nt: TGCGCCAGCAGCCAAGAACTGTCGGGCAGTACCAATCAGCCCCAGCATTTT
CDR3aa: CASSQELSGSTNQPQHF

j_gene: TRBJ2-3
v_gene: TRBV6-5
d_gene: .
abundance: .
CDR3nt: TGTGCCAGCAGTTTAGCGGATACGCAGTATTTT
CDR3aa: CASSLADTQYF

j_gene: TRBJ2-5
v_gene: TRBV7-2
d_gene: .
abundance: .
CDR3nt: TGTGCCAGCAGCTCATCAAGTGAGACCCAGTACTTC
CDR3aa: CASSSSSETQYF